This T cell receptor beta chain was identified in a study of T cells in narcolepsy. The wider study: Patients with NT1 or NT2 and healthy control donors were enrolled. The study, taken as a whole, reports: Reportedly, autoreactive clonotypes were serially detected in patients' blood but not controls'. Autoreactive HCRT-specific and TRIB2-specific clonotypes were marked in same-patient CSF-versus-blood CD4+ comparisons. Some memory CD4+ repertoires had no autoreactive clone sequences.

The CDR3 is 14 amino acids. Germline loops: CDR1 SGHTA, CDR2 FQGTGA. The V end was cut by 6 bases, the J end by 0 bases, with 8 bases between. The data were produced by immunoSEQ multiplex PCR, yet TCRdb's version contains in-frame clones alone and is incomplete. The repertoire holds roughly 40,000 clones, with approximately 85% as singletons. With regard to this clone: Its antigen is unknown.

This clonotype was obtained from a human donor with narcolepsy. Sequenced input: CD45RA- memory CD4+ T cells from PBMCs. This chain links TRBV7-3 with TRBJ2-2; D may be TRBD2 (6 bases). The CDR3 sequence is CASRSGANTGELFF. The CDR3 DNA sequence: TGTGCCAGCAGATCGGGGGCGAACACCGGGGAGCTGTTTTTT.